The table lists the clone carrying this TCR beta chain with a few counts. Stated treatment: about 20 received Ad26.COV2.S at low or high dose, single or two shots; several received placebo; per-sample allocation not given. Specimens were obtained on day 63 following the first vaccine or placebo injection. Adults aged 18-55 years in Boston included the donor. This CDR3 contains 14 residues. The J segment lost 5 bases and the V segment lost 5 bases, leaving 7 bases of the junction unmatched. The germline V gene has CDR1 MNHNY and CDR2 SVGAGI (reference sequence). This entry comes from a study of Ad26.COV2.S vaccination and SARS-CoV-2 variants. The method was immunoSEQ multiplex PCR; TCRdb's version includes in-frame clones alone and lacks a portion of them. The sample contains 500,000 or so clones, 89% of which appear only once.

J is TRBJ1-2 and V is TRBV6-6, with 8 bases aligning to TRBD1. This specimen consisted of peripheral blood, obtained in a trial of Ad26.COV2.S vaccine versus placebo. The TCR sequence derives from a person aged 18 to 65 who received the Ad26.COV2.S COVID-19 vaccine or a placebo. The CDR3 loop is CASSADRGTYGYTF. CDR3 nucleotides: TGTGCCAGCAGTGCTGACAGGGGCACATATGGCTACACCTTC.